Listed below are T cell receptor beta chains from one sample, sequenced in a study of T-cell memory formation after mild COVID-19. TCRdb itself ran the 5' RACE reads through MiXCR, one entry per CDR3 protein. This sample yields around 370,000 distinct CDR3 sequences, of which about 21% are seen a single time; under 15% belongs to the top ten. Source material: PBMCs or a T cell subset sorted from them (not recorded which). The receptor set was obtained from an adult woman who had mild COVID-19 (a few samples of this study predate the infection). Cell type and time point are not known. CDR3s include the opening cysteine and the closing phenylalanine or tryptophan. The D gene is left open where the match is weak. Only part of the rows carry a size: once, few, many, or a class if the clone is expanded.

-	13	TRBV25-1	TRBJ2-3	-	TGTGCCAGCAGTGAAGTAGGGACAAATACGCAGTATTTT	CASSEVGTNTQYF
TRBD2	15	TRBV3-1	TRBJ2-5	few	TGTGCCAGCAGCCAAGCGTGGGGACTAAAAGAGACCCAGTACTTC	CASSQAWGLKETQYF
-	14	TRBV2	TRBJ2-1	few	TGTGCCAGCAGTGGACCGGGACGGTACAATGAGCAGTTCTTC	CASSGPGRYNEQFF
-	15	TRBV6-5	TRBJ1-1	-	TGTGCCAGCAGTTACCCGGCAGGACCGAACACTGAAGCTTTCTTT	CASSYPAGPNTEAFF
-	14	TRBV5-1	TRBJ1-3	-	TGCGCCAGCAGCTGGGACAACTCTGGAAACACCATATATTTT	CASSWDNSGNTIYF
TRBD2	15	TRBV7-2	TRBJ2-2	-	TGTGCCAGCAGCCCAGGCGGGGGATGGACCGGGGAGCTGTTTTTT	CASSPGGGWTGELFF
-	15	TRBV11-2	TRBJ1-1	few	TGTGCCAGCAGCTTACACGTTCAGGTGCACACTGAAGCTTTCTTT	CASSLHVQVHTEAFF
-	13	TRBV7-8	TRBJ2-1	few	TGTGCCAGCAGCATAGAAGGGGTAGGAGAGCAGTTCTTC	CASSIEGVGEQFF
-	13	TRBV5-1	TRBJ1-1	few	TGCGCCAGCAGCTTGGACGGGTACGGTGAAGCTTTCTTT	CASSLDGYGEAFF
TRBD1	14	TRBV20-1	TRBJ2-2	-	TGCAGTGCACCTGGACAGGGGGGCACCGGGGAGCTGTTTTTT	CSAPGQGGTGELFF
TRBD2	15	TRBV5-1	TRBJ2-1	few	TGCGCCAGCAGCTTGGATAGCGGGAGGTACAATGAGCAGTTCTTC	CASSLDSGRYNEQFF
TRBD1	13	TRBV5-1	TRBJ1-1	few	TGCGCCAGCAGCACCGGACAGGGGCCTGGAGCTTTCTTT	CASSTGQGPGAFF
-	12	TRBV12-3/TRBV12-4	TRBJ1-2	-	TGTGCCAGCAGTTTTGGGAGGCCGGGCTACACCTTC	CASSFGRPGYTF
TRBD1	13	TRBV12-3/TRBV12-4	TRBJ1-5	few	TGTGCCAGCAGTTGGACAGGGGGACAGCCCCAGCATTTT	CASSWTGGQPQHF
-	15	TRBV5-1	TRBJ1-1	few	TGCGCCAGCAGCCTCGGCCTAGACAGCAACACTGAAGCTTTCTTT	CASSLGLDSNTEAFF
TRBD1	18	TRBV24-1	TRBJ2-1	few	TGTGCCACCAGTGATCGGGGGGACAGGGGTACATCCTACAATGAGCAGTTCTTC	CATSDRGDRGTSYNEQFF
-	16	TRBV4-3	TRBJ1-2	few	TGCGCCAGCACCCTCATCGATTCGGGGCGGGCGTATGGCTACACCTTC	CASTLIDSGRAYGYTF
-	13	TRBV9	TRBJ2-3	-	TGTGCCACCGGGCAGGGCCGCACAGATACGCAGTATTTT	CATGQGRTDTQYF
TRBD2	19	TRBV11-3	TRBJ2-3	-	TGTGCCAGCAGCTTCCATGCTCTAGCGGGGGGGCCCACCACAGATACGCAGTATTTT	CASSFHALAGGPTTDTQYF
TRBD1	14	TRBV2	TRBJ1-5	-	TGTGCCAGCATGGGGCAGGGGGCATGGGAGCCCCAGCATTTT	CASMGQGAWEPQHF
TRBD2	16	TRBV5-4	TRBJ2-3	-	TGTGCCAGCAGCTTGCGTACTAGCGGGAGCACAGATACGCAGTATTTT	CASSLRTSGSTDTQYF
TRBD2	16	TRBV7-6	TRBJ2-2	-	TGTGCCAGCAGCCCGGGACTAGCGGGAGTTAAGGGGGAGCTGTTTTTT	CASSPGLAGVKGELFF
TRBD2	18	TRBV7-3	TRBJ2-3	few	TGTGCCAGCAGCCTGACCGGCAAAACTAGCGGGAGGCCGGATACGCAGTATTTT	CASSLTGKTSGRPDTQYF
-	14	TRBV5-1	TRBJ1-1	few	TGCGCCAGCAACTTCAGGTCAAAGAACACTGAAGCTTTCTTT	CASNFRSKNTEAFF
TRBD2	20	TRBV12-3/TRBV12-4	TRBJ2-1	-	TGTGCCAGCAGATCAAGAGTCGCGGGACTAGCGGGGGGGCCCCACAATGAGCAGTTCTTC	CASRSRVAGLAGGPHNEQFF
-	13	TRBV20-1	TRBJ2-7	few	TGCAGTGCTTCCGGGACATTCTCCTACGAGCAGTACTTC	CSASGTFSYEQYF
-	18	TRBV24-1	TRBJ2-3	few	TGTGCCACCAGTGACCGGCTTTGGCGATCCTGGTCGGGGGATACGCAGTATTTT	CATSDRLWRSWSGDTQYF
-	14	TRBV20-1	TRBJ2-7	few	TGCAGTGCTAGAGATCTACTAGCCGCCTACGAGCAGTACTTC	CSARDLLAAYEQYF